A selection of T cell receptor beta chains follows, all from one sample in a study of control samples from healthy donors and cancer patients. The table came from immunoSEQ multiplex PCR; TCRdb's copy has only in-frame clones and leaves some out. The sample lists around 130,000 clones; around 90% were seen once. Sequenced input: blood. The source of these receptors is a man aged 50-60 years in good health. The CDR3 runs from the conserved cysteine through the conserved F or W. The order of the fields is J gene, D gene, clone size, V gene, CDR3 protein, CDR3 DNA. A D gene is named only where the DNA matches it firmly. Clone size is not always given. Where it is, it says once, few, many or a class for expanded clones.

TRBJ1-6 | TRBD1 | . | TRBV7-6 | CASTLEDRGRRWDNSPLHF | TGTGCCAGCACCCTAGAAGACAGGGGGCGTAGATGGGATAATTCACCCCTCCACTTT
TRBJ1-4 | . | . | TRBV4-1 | CASSQGLARPQGLNEKLFF | TGCGCCAGCAGCCAAGGGTTAGCGAGACCCCAGGGACTTAATGAAAAACTGTTTTTT
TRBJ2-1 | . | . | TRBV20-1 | CSASDGRNEQFF | TGCAGTGCTAGTGACGGGCGTAATGAGCAGTTCTTC
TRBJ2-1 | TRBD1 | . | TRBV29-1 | CSVPVGDRVGNEQFF | TGCAGCGTACCGGTGGGGGACAGGGTGGGCAATGAGCAGTTCTTC
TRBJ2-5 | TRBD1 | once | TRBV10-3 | CAISIYRGRGETQYF | TGTGCCATCAGTATTTACAGGGGTCGAGGGGAGACCCAGTACTTC
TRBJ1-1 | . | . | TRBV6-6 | CASSWTVPNTEAFF | TGTGCCAGCAGTTGGACGGTCCCGAACACTGAAGCTTTCTTT
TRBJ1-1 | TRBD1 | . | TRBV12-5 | CASGLGGQGRSEAFF | TGTGCTAGTGGTTTGGGGGGACAGGGTAGATCTGAAGCTTTCTTT
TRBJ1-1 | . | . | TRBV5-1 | CASSSDIPEAFF | TGCGCCAGCAGCTCCGACATCCCTGAAGCTTTCTTT
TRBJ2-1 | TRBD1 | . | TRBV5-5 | CASSSNAGTGDYNEQFF | TGTGCCAGCAGCTCTAATGCCGGGACAGGGGATTACAATGAGCAGTTCTTC
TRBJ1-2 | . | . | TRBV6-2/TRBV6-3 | CASSSAGRNDYGYTF | TGTGCCAGCAGTTCCGCAGGGAGGAACGACTATGGCTACACCTTC
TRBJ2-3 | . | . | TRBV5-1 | CASSPLATGDTQYF | TGCGCCAGCAGCCCATTAGCCACCGGAGATACGCAGTATTTT
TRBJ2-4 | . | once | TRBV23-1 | CASSQSWAPGENIQYF | TGCGCCAGCAGTCAATCGTGGGCGCCCGGGGAAAACATTCAGTACTTC
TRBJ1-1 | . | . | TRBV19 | CASSSGTWDTEAFF | TGTGCCAGTAGTTCAGGGACGTGGGACACTGAAGCTTTCTTT
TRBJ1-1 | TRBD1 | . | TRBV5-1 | CASSFSGTENTEAFF | TGCGCCAGCAGCTTTTCCGGGACAGAGAACACTGAAGCTTTCTTT
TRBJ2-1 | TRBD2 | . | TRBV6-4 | CASSNSGGAYEQFF | TGTGCCAGCAGTAATAGCGGGGGGGCCTATGAGCAGTTCTTC
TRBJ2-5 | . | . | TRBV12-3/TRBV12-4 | CASSLVAETQYF | TGTGCCAGCAGTTTAGTAGCAGAGACCCAGTACTTC
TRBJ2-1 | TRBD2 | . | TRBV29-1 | CSVAGGLYNEQFF | TGCAGCGTCGCGGGGGGGCTGTACAATGAGCAGTTCTTC
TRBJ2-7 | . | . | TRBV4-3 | CASSQEIRQGPYEQYF | TGCGCCAGCAGCCAAGAAATCAGGCAGGGGCCCTACGAGCAGTACTTC
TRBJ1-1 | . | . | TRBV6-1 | CASSEQGAEAFF | TGTGCCAGCAGTGAACAGGGCGCTGAAGCTTTCTTT
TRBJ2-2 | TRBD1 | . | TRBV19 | CASIPGQGAFNTGELFF | TGTGCCAGTATTCCCGGACAGGGGGCCTTTAACACCGGGGAGCTGTTTTTT
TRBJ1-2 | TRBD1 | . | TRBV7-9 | CASSLGQAANYGYTF | TGTGCCAGCAGCCTTGGACAGGCTGCCAACTATGGCTACACCTTC
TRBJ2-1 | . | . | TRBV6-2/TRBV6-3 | CASSFAGADQFF | TGTGCCAGCAGTTTCGCCGGGGCAGATCAGTTCTTC
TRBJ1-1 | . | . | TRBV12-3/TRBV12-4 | CASSLSTEVEAFF | TGTGCCAGCAGTTTGTCCACTGAGGTTGAAGCTTTCTTT
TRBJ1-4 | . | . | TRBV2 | CASSEKGLTNEKLFF | TGTGCCAGCAGTGAAAAGGGATTAACTAATGAAAAACTGTTTTTT
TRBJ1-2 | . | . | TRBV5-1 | CASSLGGYGYTF | TGCGCCAGCAGCTTGGGAGGCTATGGCTACACCTTC
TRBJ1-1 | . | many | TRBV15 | CATSSGGGGAFF | TGTGCCACCAGCAGTGGAGGAGGGGGAGCTTTCTTT
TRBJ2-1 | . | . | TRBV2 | CASSVPTVYNEQFF | TGTGCCAGCAGTGTACCGACGGTCTACAATGAGCAGTTCTTC
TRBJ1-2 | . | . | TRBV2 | CASSENQGVVYGYTF | TGTGCCAGCAGTGAAAACCAGGGAGTAGTTTATGGCTACACCTTC
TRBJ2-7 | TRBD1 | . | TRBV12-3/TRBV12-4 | CASSSGQGPQQYF | TGTGCCAGCAGTTCGGGACAGGGGCCTCAACAGTACTTC
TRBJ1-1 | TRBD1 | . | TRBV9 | CASSAPGQGSTEAFF | TGTGCCAGCAGCGCCCCGGGACAGGGGAGCACTGAAGCTTTCTTT
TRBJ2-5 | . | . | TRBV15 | CATSRDRSPSGETQYF | TGTGCCACCAGCAGAGATAGATCGCCCTCCGGGGAGACCCAGTACTTC
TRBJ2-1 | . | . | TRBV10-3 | CATMDRSYNEQFF | TGTGCCACCATGGACAGATCCTACAATGAGCAGTTCTTC
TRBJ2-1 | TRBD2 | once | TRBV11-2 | CASSLLRGGSYNEQFF | TGTGCCAGCAGCTTATTGCGGGGGGGCTCCTACAATGAGCAGTTCTTC
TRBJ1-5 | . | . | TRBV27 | CASSGEGFQPQHF | TGTGCCAGCAGCGGGGAGGGGTTTCAGCCCCAGCATTTT
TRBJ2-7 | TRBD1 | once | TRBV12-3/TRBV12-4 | CASSLDRVSEQYF | TGTGCCAGCAGTTTGGACAGGGTGTCCGAGCAGTACTTC
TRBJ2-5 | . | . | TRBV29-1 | CSARDYQETQYF | TGCAGCGCCCGGGACTACCAAGAGACCCAGTACTTC
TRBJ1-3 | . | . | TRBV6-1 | CASSVGGRTSGNTIYF | TGTGCCAGCAGTGTGGGGGGCAGGACGTCTGGAAACACCATATATTTT
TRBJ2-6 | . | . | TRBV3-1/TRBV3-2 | CASSFTGSSGANVLTF | TGTGCCAGCAGTTTTACAGGTTCCTCTGGGGCCAACGTCCTGACTTTC
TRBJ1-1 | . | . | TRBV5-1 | CASSQDVNTEAFF | TGCGCCAGCAGCCAGGACGTGAACACTGAAGCTTTCTTT
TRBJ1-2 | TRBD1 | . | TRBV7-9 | CASSFAGQGGHGYTF | TGTGCCAGCAGCTTTGCGGGACAGGGAGGCCATGGCTACACCTTC
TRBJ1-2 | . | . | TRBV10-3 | CAISEVTFRDYGYTF | TGTGCCATCAGTGAGGTGACATTTAGGGACTATGGCTACACCTTC
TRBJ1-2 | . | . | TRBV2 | CASSERGREGYTF | TGTGCCAGCAGTGAACGGGGGCGGGAGGGCTACACCTTC
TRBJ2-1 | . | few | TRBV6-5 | CASSFSRDGYNEQFF | TGTGCCAGCAGTTTCTCTCGGGACGGCTACAATGAGCAGTTCTTC
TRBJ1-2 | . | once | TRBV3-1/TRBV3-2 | CASSWDQANYGYTF | TGTGCCAGCAGTTGGGACCAAGCTAACTATGGCTACACCTTC
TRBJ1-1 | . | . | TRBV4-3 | CASSYKEELTDTEAFF | TGCGCCAGCAGCTATAAGGAGGAATTAACGGACACTGAAGCTTTCTTT
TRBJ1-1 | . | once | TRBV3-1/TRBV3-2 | CASSQGQVSAFF | TGTGCCAGCAGCCAAGGACAGGTGTCGGCTTTCTTT
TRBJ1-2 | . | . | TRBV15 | CATSTTRGTIYYGYTF | TGTGCCACCAGCACCACCCGAGGGACGATCTATTATGGCTACACCTTC
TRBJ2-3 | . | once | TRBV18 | CASSPLEFTDTQYF | TGTGCCAGCTCACCACTCGAATTCACAGATACGCAGTATTTT
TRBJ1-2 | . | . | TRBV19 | CASSIKDSPYGYTF | TGTGCCAGTAGTATCAAGGACAGTCCCTATGGCTACACCTTC
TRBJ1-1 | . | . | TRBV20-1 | CSARKRTEAFF | TGCAGTGCTAGGAAGCGTACTGAAGCTTTCTTT
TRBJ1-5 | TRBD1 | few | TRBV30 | CAWAPLDRVDQPQHF | TGTGCCTGGGCACCCCTCGACAGGGTAGATCAGCCCCAGCATTTT
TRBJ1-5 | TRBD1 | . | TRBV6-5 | CASETGGAGNQPQHF | TGTGCCAGCGAAACAGGGGGCGCGGGCAATCAGCCCCAGCATTTT
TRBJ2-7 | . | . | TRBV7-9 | CASSLSWGLSYEQYF | TGTGCCAGCAGCTTGAGCTGGGGTCTCAGCTACGAGCAGTACTTC
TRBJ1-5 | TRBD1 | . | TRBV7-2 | CASSLGSSGGDQPQHF | TGTGCCAGCAGCTTAGGCTCGTCAGGGGGCGATCAGCCCCAGCATTTT
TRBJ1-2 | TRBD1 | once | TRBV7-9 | CASSLGQGFGYTF | TGTGCCAGCAGCTTAGGACAGGGTTTCGGCTACACCTTC
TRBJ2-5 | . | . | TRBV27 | CASSLKGREWETQYF | TGTGCCAGCAGTTTAAAGGGGCGAGAGTGGGAGACCCAGTACTTC
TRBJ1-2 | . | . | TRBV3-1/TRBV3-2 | CASSQGTGNYGYTF | TGTGCCAGCAGCCAAGGGACGGGGAACTATGGCTACACCTTC
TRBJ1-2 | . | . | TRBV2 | CASSGRQTFNYGYTF | TGTGCCAGCAGTGGTAGACAGACATTTAACTATGGCTACACCTTC
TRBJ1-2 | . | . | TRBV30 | CAWSVLQSFSGGYTF | TGTGCCTGGAGTGTCCTCCAAAGTTTCTCTGGAGGCTACACCTTC